This T cell receptor beta chain appears in the sequencing data of a study of beta chain features in type 1 diabetes. Study-wide context: The patients were much like the healthy donors in age, gender and cell yields. Study-wide points: Naive, central memory and Treg TCRB repertoires seemed to resemble each other more closely in patients than they did in healthy donors. Among all four CD4+ subsets, Type 1 diabetes patients had TCRB CDR3s that were moderately but significantly shorter.

Expressed TCRB transcripts were sequenced because the entire RNA isolate underwent reverse transcription. Some clones are missing from TCRdb's copy, which holds only in-frame ones; the method was immunoSEQ multiplex PCR. This sample carries 150,000 to 200,000 clones, 6.5% to 10% of them seen once, and the ten largest clones take 0.45% to 0.6%. CDR1 and CDR2 (germline): LGHNA, YSLEER. Trimming pared 3 bases from V and 2 bases from J, leaving 9 bases between. CDR3 length equals 14 residues. Remarks on this clone: What it binds is not known.

Sequencing used central memory CD4+ T cells from blood. The chain carries TRBV4-3 and TRBJ2-3; tentatively, D is TRBD2 (6 bases). The TCR originated in a woman aged 18 to 35 with type 1 diabetes. This CDR3 reads CASSQGGITDTQYF. CDR3 sequence (DNA): TGCGCCAGCAGCCAGGGCGGGATCACAGATACGCAGTATTTT.